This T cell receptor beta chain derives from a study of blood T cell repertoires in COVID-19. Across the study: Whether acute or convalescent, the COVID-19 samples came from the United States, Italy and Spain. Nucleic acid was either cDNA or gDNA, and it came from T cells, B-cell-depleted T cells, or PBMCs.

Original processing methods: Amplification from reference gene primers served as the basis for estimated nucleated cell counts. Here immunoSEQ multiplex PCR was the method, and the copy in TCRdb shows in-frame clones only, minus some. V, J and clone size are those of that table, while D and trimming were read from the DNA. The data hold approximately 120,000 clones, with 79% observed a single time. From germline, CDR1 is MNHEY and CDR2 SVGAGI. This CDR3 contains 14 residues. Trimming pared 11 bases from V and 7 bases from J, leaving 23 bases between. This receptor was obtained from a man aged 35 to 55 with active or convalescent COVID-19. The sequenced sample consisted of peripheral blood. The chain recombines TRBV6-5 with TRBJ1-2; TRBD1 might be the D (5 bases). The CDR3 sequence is CALTFQAQQGGYTF. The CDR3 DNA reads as TGTGCCTTAACCTTCCAGGCCCAGCAGGGTGGCTACACCTTC.